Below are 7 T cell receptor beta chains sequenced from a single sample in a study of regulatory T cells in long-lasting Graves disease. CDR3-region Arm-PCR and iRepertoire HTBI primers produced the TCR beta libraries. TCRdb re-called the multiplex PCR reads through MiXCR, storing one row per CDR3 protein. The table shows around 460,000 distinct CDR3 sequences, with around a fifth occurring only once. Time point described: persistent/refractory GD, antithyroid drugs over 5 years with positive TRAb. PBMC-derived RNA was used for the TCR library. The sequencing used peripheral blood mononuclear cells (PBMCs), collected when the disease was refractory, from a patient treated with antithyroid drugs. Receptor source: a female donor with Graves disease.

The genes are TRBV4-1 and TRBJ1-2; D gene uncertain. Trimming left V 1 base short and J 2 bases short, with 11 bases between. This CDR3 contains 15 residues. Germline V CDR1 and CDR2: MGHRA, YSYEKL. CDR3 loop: CASSQVTRPNYGYTF. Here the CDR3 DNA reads TGCGCCAGCAGCCAAGTCACGAGACCCAACTATGGCTACACCTTC.

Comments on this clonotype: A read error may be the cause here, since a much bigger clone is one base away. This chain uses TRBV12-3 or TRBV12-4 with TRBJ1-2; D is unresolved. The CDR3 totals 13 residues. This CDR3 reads CASSLSDLHGHTF. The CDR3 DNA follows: TGTGCCAGCAGTTTATCGGACCTCCATGGCCACACCTTC.

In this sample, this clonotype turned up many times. CDR3 sequence: CSVFKWLGTEAFF. The DNA for the CDR3 is TGCAGCGTTTTCAAATGGTTGGGGACTGAAGCTTTCTTT. The chain links TRBV29-1 to TRBJ1-1; the D is unclear. The CDR3 totals 13 residues. Trimming stripped 5 bases from V and 5 bases from J, with 15 bases between. Germline V gene lookup returns CDR1 SQVTM and CDR2 ANQGSEA.

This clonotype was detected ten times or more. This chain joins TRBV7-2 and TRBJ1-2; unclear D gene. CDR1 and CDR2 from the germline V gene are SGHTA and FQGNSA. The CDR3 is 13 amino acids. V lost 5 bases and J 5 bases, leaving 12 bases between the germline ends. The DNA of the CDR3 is TGTGCCAGCAGCAAACGGACGTTGTATGGCTACACCTTC. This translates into CASSKRTLYGYTF.

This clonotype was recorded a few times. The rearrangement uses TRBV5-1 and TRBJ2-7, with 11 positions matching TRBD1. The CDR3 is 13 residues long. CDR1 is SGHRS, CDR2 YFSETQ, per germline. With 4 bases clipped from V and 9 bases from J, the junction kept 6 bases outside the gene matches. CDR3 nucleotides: TGCGCCAGCAGCCCGGACAGGGGGCAGGGGCAGTACTTC. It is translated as CASSPDRGQGQYF.

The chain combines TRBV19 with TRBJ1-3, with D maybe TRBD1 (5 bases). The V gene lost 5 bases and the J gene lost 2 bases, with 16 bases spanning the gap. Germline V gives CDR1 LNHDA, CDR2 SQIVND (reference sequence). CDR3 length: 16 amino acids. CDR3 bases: TGTGCCAGTAGTCTGGGGACGCCCGACGCTGGAAACACCATATATTTT. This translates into CASSLGTPDAGNTIYF.

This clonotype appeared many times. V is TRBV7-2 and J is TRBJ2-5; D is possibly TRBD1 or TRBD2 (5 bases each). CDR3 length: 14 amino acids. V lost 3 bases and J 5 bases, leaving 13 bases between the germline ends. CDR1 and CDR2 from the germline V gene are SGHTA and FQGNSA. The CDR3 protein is CASSLSRGRETQYF. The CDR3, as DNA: TGTGCCAGCAGCTTGTCGAGGGGTCGTGAGACCCAGTACTTC.